This T cell receptor (beta chain) is from a study of cytomegalovirus exposure and HLA in healthy donors listed by TCRdb under 2017. Regarding the complete study: An earlier analysis of some 620 of the donors reported 250 to 300 Gb of sequence data and around 110 million unique TCR beta sequences obtained from about 170 million T cells. An early release that covered about 600 HLA-typed donors contained approximately 300 gigabases of sequencing data and tens of millions of unique TCR sequences. Of the roughly 400 genotyped donors, over 80% were placed in the genetic ancestry cluster associated with self-reported Caucasian donors. The study aimed to test whether cataloging public T cell receptors could reveal signatures of past pathogen exposure. The study used immunosequencing to profile the T cell repertoires of about 670 subjects and linked those repertoires to cytomegalovirus serostatus. In addition to the first cohort of approximately 650 subjects, a separate validation cohort of about 120 different subjects was used. To predict cytomegalovirus infection status, the study combined high-throughput TCR immunosequencing, statistical association of individual TCRs with disease status, and machine learning. A later analysis re-analyzed previously published TCR beta repertoires from 666 donors and added high-resolution HLA genotyping to study TCR occurrence patterns. In the later analysis, no new phenotypic data were used to find candidate immune exposures; instead, reliance was placed on TCR beta sequences and their occurrence across donors. An earlier analysis of around 540 of the donors applied high-throughput TCR beta sequencing to assess whether each TCR beta V gene segment acted as functional or pseudogenic. Donor age, sex, ethnicity and CMV serostatus were collected together with the repertoire data. Genome-wide SNP genotypes for about 55% of the roughly 670 donors were used in a later genetic analysis, which treated that subset as a discovery cohort. All discovery cohort repertoires had been generated on a single sequencing platform. HLA typing included class I and class II loci at four-digit resolution. The number of donors typed differed by locus, with roughly 629-640 for A, B, C, DRB1 and DQB1, roughly 520 for DQA1, nearly 610 for DPA1, and 472 for DPB1. A few DR-DQ haplotypes were treated as single units for association and clustering because of strong linkage in the cohort. On average, over 200,000 unique TCR beta nucleotide sequences were sequenced per donor among 350 to 400 genotyped donors of the cohort, with roughly 19% of those sequences being non-productive.

Reading from cysteine to phenylalanine, the CDR3 counts 15 amino acids. Just the 45-base CDR3 DNA is kept, in frame starting at base 1. The germline V gene sets CDR1 to SNHLY and CDR2 to FYNNEI. Between the V and J ends, shortened by 3 bases and 6 bases respectively, the junction contains 17 bases. Library prep was done by the immunoSEQ multiplex PCR assay. For the multiplex PCR, a mixture combining 60 forward primers for TCR Vbeta segments and 13 reverse primers for TCR Jbeta segments was used. Amplification of the CDR3 region of rearranged TCR beta genes was performed with a multiplex PCR assay on genomic DNA. On the Illumina HiSeq System, the amplified TCR beta libraries were sequenced as 87-base-pair reads. In the authors' own workflow: In a later analysis, roughly 80 million unique TCR beta chains were counted across the approximately 620 repertoires, and about 10 million of these chains were shared by at least two donors. To remove PCR and sequencing errors, raw reads were error-corrected and collapsed into unique sequences using a nearest-neighbor algorithm that merged closely related sequences. CDR3 sequences were aligned to IMGT reference sequences to assign V, D and J gene segments. For a sequence to be retained, a match of at least six nucleotides to both a V gene segment and a J gene segment was required. Rearrangements were classified as productive when the CDR3 lacked stop codons and remained in frame with V and J, and all other rearrangements were classified as non-productive. Following IMGT convention, CDR3 was defined as the stretch from the second conserved V-encoded cysteine to the conserved J-encoded phenylalanine. In an earlier analysis of more than 550 of the donors, sequences lacking an unambiguous match to a single V gene segment were excluded. An earlier analysis of a few hundred of the donors called V segments functional above 56.7% productive rearrangements and segregating when the between-donor standard deviation exceeded 5%. To diagnose cytomegalovirus status from the catalog of TCR beta chain sequences, a statistical classification framework was built. In a later analysis, TCR nucleotide sequences were compared against IMGT/GENE-DB human TR gene sequences so that V and J genes could be assigned. The TCRdist pipeline was used in a later analysis to assign CDR3 sequences and most-parsimonious VDJ recombination scenarios. In a later analysis, every TCR beta chain was defined by the combination of its CDR3 amino acid sequence and its V-gene family, and reads without a unique V-gene family were dropped. A later analysis removed roughly 590 highly shared, low-generation-probability nucleotide sequences to deal with suspected cross-contamination and a sequencing artifact. For each public chain, a later analysis derived a clonal expansion index from normalized ranks of inferred template counts within each repertoire. Generation probabilities in a later analysis came from a VDJ recombination model fitted to out-of-frame rearrangements, and those results were checked against IGoR. In a later analysis, TCR-TCR, TCR-HLA and TCR-CMV co-occurrence was scored with hypergeometric tests, and a repertoire-size bias correction was applied to TCR pairs. A later analysis estimated false discovery rates by permuting HLA or CMV assignments 20 times. A later analysis grouped co-occurring TCRs with DBSCAN, adding TCRdist sequence similarity when clustering within HLA-allele-positive subsets. Repertoires with fewer than 30,000 or more than 120,000 public chains were left out of co-occurrence clustering, as were a handful of repertoires with anomalous nucleotide sharing. In TCRdb, the immuneACCESS table is reduced to in-frame sequences with V and J assigned. These tables do not hold every clone; where another copy was compared, an unresolved V gene accounts for under half, and the others remain unexplained. The DNA gave D and trimming, while V, J and clone size come from that table. This sample is represented by about 130,000 clones; roughly a sixth of them were singletons. Together, the top ten hold about 2.6% of the sample.

Study-wide conclusions, independent of this receptor: For the cohort, immune exposure information was limited to CMV serostatus. In vitro tests confirmed that a few of the cytomegalovirus-associated TCR beta chains recognize cytomegalovirus antigens. The sequencing pipeline was judged likely to have produced a cluster of highly shared sequence variants as a technical artifact. Correlated functional status among segregating V segments might reflect linkage disequilibrium, but an unknown experimental factor could not be ruled out. Compared with the roughly 600-donor mean, donors in an Asian-associated ancestry cluster had fewer N-insertions in productive TCRs, according to a later genetic analysis. V-gene and J-gene trimming of TCR beta chains was associated with a missense DCLRE1C variant in a later genetic analysis, and the association was replicated in an independent cohort. The 87-base-pair reads could not distinguish some IMGT-functional V segments, including TRBV6-2 and TRBV6-3, so those segments were excluded. A total of about 150 TCR beta chains were listed by the study as associated with cytomegalovirus. According to a later analysis, TCR association rates differed among HLA loci, with DRB1 alleles showing the most associated TCRs and HLA-C alleles showing the fewest. The authors suggested that the approach could potentially be extended to other disease states and immunological phenotypes. Because counts were too low, fewer than 20 rarely observed V segments, including chromosome 9 orphons, were excluded from the earlier analysis of some 590 of the donors. A later analysis reported that several top co-occurrence clusters appeared linked to parvovirus B19, influenza, CMV and Epstein-Barr virus. A later analysis associated 15,000 or so TCR beta sequences with specific HLA alleles at a false discovery rate of 0.05. Cytomegalovirus status was reported to be diagnosed by the classifier with high specificity and sensitivity in both the original and validation cohorts. In an earlier analysis of around 600 of the donors, most TCR beta V segments appeared in productive rearrangements about 87% or about 30% of the time, broadly matching IMGT annotations. A further reported finding was that TCR beta sequences accurately predicted the HLA-A and HLA-B alleles for most subjects in the first cohort. Compared with equally common non-associated chains, HLA-associated TCR beta chains in a later analysis were more clonally expanded and had lower generation probabilities. Only TCR beta chains were sequenced in this cohort, and the absence of alpha or paired-chain data limited detectable features. Roughly uniform sequencing depth across donors was assumed in presence/absence analyses, although this assumption may not hold. When HLA alleles, especially DR and DQ, strongly co-occurred, TCR associations were difficult to assign to individual alleles. Because some donors lacked HLA typing at each locus, the association tests relied only on the typed subset. In a later analysis, most CMV-associated TCR beta chains were found to appear HLA-restricted, with HLA associations seemingly driven largely by CMV exposure. While some public TCRs were present in many individuals, most TCR sequences turned up only very rarely across donors.

This clone was seen only a few times. It has no known antigen specificity. No much larger clonotype is one base removed from it; base qualities were not supplied. The cohort consisted of approximately 690 healthy bone marrow donors. All cohort members were sampled while nominally healthy, although unrecorded immune exposures were likely present. The donor tested CMV seropositive and was one of the 289 seropositive cohort members. A peripheral blood sample was collected from each donor, and TCR beta sequencing was performed on peripheral blood mononuclear cells. The Qiagen DNeasy Blood Extraction Kit was used to extract genomic DNA from the blood cell samples.

Sequencing was performed on PBMCs. This chain joins TRBV2 to TRBJ1-1; no confident D gene assignment can be made. This clonotype originated in a female donor in good health and CMV-seropositive. The CDR3 in this case is CASSENPGVGAEAFF. At the DNA level, the sequence is TGTGCCAGCAGTGAGAACCCCGGGGTCGGCGCTGAAGCTTTCTTT. The CDR3, completed at both ends by the reference TRBV2 and TRBJ1-1 genes, gives the full variable domain EPEVTQTPSHQVTQMGQEVILRCVPISNHLYFYWYRQILGQKVEFLVSFYNNEISEKSEIFDDQFSVERPDGSNFTLKIRSTKLEDSAMYFCASSENPGVGAEAFFGQGTRLTVV.